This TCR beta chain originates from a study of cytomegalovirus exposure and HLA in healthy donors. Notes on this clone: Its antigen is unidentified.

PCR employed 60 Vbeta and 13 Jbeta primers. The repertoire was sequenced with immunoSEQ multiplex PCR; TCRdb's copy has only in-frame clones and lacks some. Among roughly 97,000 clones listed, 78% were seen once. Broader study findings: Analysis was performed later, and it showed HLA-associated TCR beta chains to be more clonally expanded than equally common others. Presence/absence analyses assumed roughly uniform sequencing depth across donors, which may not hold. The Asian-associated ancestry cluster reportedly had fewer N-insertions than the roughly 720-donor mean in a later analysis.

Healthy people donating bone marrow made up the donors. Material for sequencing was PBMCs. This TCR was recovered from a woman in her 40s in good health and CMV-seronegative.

The CDR3 coding sequence is TGTGCCAGCAGTCTGGAACAGGGCGATCAGCCCCAGCATTTT. This codes for CASSLEQGDQPQHF. The chain recombines TRBV28 with TRBJ1-5; tentative D call: TRBD1 (6 bases). CDR1 MDHEN and CDR2 SYDVKM come from the germline V gene. This CDR3 comprises 14 residues. Trimming left V 5 bases short and J 5 bases short, with 13 bases between.